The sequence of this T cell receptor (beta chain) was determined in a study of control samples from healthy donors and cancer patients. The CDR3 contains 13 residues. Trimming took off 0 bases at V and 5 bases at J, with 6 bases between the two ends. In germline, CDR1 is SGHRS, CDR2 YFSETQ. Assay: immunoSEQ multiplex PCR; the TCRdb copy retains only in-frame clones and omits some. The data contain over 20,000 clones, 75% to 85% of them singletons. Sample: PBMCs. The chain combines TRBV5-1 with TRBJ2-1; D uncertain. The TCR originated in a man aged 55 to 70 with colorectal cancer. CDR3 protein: CASSLEVDNEQFF. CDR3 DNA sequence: TGCGCCAGCAGCTTGGAGGTAGACAATGAGCAGTTCTTC.